Described below is a single TCR beta chain sequence and its context. Its cognate antigen has yet to be identified. Per-base quality was not reported, and no clone a single base away is much larger than it. Reads for this sample came from an Illumina HiSeq 2000. TCR beta chain libraries were generated through multiplex PCR amplification. High-throughput sequencing was used to analyze the amplified TCR beta chain products. The raw public reads went through TCRdb reprocessing: fastp at Q25, MiXCR clone calling, in-frame beta chains kept. One record per CDR3 amino acid sequence lists the most common genes and DNA. In this sample the table shows 150,000 to 200,000 distinct CDR3 sequences, 30% to 35% of which occur a single time. The ten largest clones represent 3.5% to 4.5% of the sample. This entry belongs to a study of breast tumors, draining lymph nodes, adjacent tissues (dated by TCRdb to between 2015 and 2016). With regard to the full study: Breast cancer patients provided tumor, adjacent nontumor tissue and axillary lymph nodes, and the study compared the TCR beta repertoires across these three sources. In human breast cancer, the study set out to evaluate how tumor, surrounding tissue and draining lymph node repertoires relate to one another and whether T cells may move between these sites. The investigation overall reported the following: Tumor T-cell repertoires showed less diversity than lymph node repertoires and more diversity than nontumor tissue repertoires, and tumor T-cell repertoires showed preferential V and J gene usage. The similarity between tumor and nontumor tissue repertoires was significantly greater in luminal-like breast cancer than in basal-like breast cancer. The conclusion that tumor T cells originate in lymph nodes was presented as consistent with a hypothesis rather than as directly demonstrated. The data were considered consistent with the idea that most tumor T cells come from the lymph node and then expand in tumor tissue.

The V and J ends are trimmed by 10 bases and 3 bases, leaving 12 bases between them. Including the terminal cysteine and phenylalanine, the CDR3 comprises 12 residues. Only the CDR3 portion is preserved as DNA: 36 bases, with reading frame beginning at the first base. CDR1 and CDR2 are read off the germline V gene as MNHEY and SVGEGT. Lymph node samples were obtained from the axillary draining lymph nodes of breast cancer patients. The clonotype was recovered from a female donor with breast cancer. Some clones in this sample may be carry-over from other donors' samples. The sequence joins TRBV6-2 or TRBV6-3 to TRBJ1-2, with TRBD1 as a weak D call on 6 bases. The specimen sequenced was axillary lymph node tissue. Here is the DNA: TGTGCCATCCAGGGGATCGACTATGGCTACACCTTC. This gives the protein CAIQGIDYGYTF.